This passage covers 16 T cell receptor beta chains from one sample sequenced in a study of human thymus T cells. The repertoire was sequenced with immunoSEQ multiplex PCR; TCRdb's copy has only in-frame clones and lacks some. This repertoire shows fewer than 55,000 clones, roughly 94% found once; its top ten account for approximately 0.13%. Material for sequencing was blood. The origin of the receptors is a boy in the first two years of life with a congenital heart defect but otherwise immunologically healthy.

V is TRBV14 and J is TRBJ1-1; D not certain. V was shortened by 0 bases and J by 3 bases, with 8 bases between the two germline ends. Germline lookup yields CDR1 SGHDN and CDR2 FVKESK. This CDR3 has 14 amino acids. CDR3: CASSQDGRDTEAFF. For the CDR3, the DNA is TGTGCCAGCAGCCAAGACGGGCGGGACACTGAAGCTTTCTTT.

This chain uses TRBV28 with TRBJ1-2; no clear D gene. Between the trimmed V and J ends, which lost 2 bases and 2 bases, there was a span of 6 bases. The CDR3 contains 13 residues. Looked up from germline, CDR1 is MDHEN and CDR2 is SYDVKM. This CDR3 is CASSLPPNYGYTF. CDR3 in DNA: TGTGCCAGCAGTTTACCACCAAACTATGGCTACACCTTC.

In nucleotides, the CDR3 is TGCAGTGCTAGCCTCACAGATACGCAGTATTTT. Encoded protein: CSASLTDTQYF. The gene calls are TRBV20-1 and TRBJ2-3; no definite D call. V gave up 3 bases and J gave up 2 bases, with 3 bases separating them. Germline V gene lookup returns CDR1 DFQATT and CDR2 SNEGSKA (reference sequence). This CDR3 region has 11 residues.

The J gene is TRBJ1-3, the V gene TRBV20-1; no clear D gene. This CDR3 comprises 11 residues. In germline, CDR1 is DFQATT, CDR2 SNEGSKA (reference sequence). The ends were cut back, 5 bases at V and 0 bases at J, with 2 bases in the middle. The CDR3: CSAFSGNTIYF. For the CDR3, the DNA is TGCAGTGCTTTCTCTGGAAACACCATATATTTT.

The chain couples TRBV10-3 to TRBJ2-7, with D tentatively TRBD2 (5 bases). Deletions cut 8 bases from V and 4 bases from J, with 18 bases between. The CDR3 contains 14 residues. Germline V gene data show CDR1 as ENHRY and CDR2 as SYGVKD. CDR3 region: CAISEPGKSYEQYF. The CDR3 DNA reads as TGTGCCATCTCTGAACCCGGGAAGTCTTACGAGCAGTACTTC.

The chain has TRBV4-1 and TRBJ2-2; 10 nucleotides line up with TRBD2. V was clipped by 2 bases and J by 6 bases; unmatched bases: 3. The CDR3 spans 15 residues. Germline assignment: CDR1 MGHRA and CDR2 YSYEKL. CDR3 sequence: CASSQPLAGAGELFF. Here the CDR3 DNA reads TGCGCCAGCAGCCAACCCCTAGCGGGGGCCGGGGAGCTGTTTTTT.

Only one count was recorded for this clone. The chain links TRBV9 to TRBJ2-7, with TRBD2 matching 8 bases. CDR1 SGDLS and CDR2 YYNGEE come from the germline V gene. After removal of 5 bases from V and 2 bases from J, the junction contained 9 bases not matched to a gene. This CDR3 comprises 15 residues. CDR3 coding DNA: TGTGCCAGCAGGAAGGGGCTAGCGGGTCCCTACGAGCAGTACTTC. Translated: CASRKGLAGPYEQYF.

The gene calls are TRBV12-1 and TRBJ2-6; the tabulated D call, TRBD1, remains unverified against the DNA. TRBV12-1 is a known pseudogene. There are 16 residues in the CDR3. Here the CDR3 reads CASRLERHSGANVLTF. The CDR3 DNA reads as TGTGCCAGCAGGTTAGAACGACATTCTGGGGCCAACGTCCTGACTTTC.

J is TRBJ2-2 and V is TRBV7-2, with D hard to call. CDR1 SGHTA and CDR2 FQGNSA come from the germline V gene. Deletions cut 6 bases from V and 1 base from J, with 9 bases between. The CDR3 has 14 residues. The CDR3: CASRWLENTGELFF. The CDR3 nucleotides are TGTGCCAGCAGATGGCTGGAGAACACCGGGGAGCTGTTTTTT.

This clone was found once. The chain links TRBV25-1 to TRBJ2-5; 8 bases map to TRBD1. The CDR3 is made up of 16 amino acids. Germline V gives CDR1 MGHDK, CDR2 SYGVNS. After removal of 1 base from V and 4 bases from J, the junction contained 8 bases not matched to a gene. The CDR3 here is CASSEFGAGGGETQYF. CDR3 nucleotide sequence: TGTGCCAGCAGTGAATTTGGGGCAGGGGGCGGAGAGACCCAGTACTTC.

The chain uses TRBV7-2 and TRBJ1-5; 8 bases are a match to TRBD1. Germline assignment: CDR1 SGHTA and CDR2 FQGNSA. The CDR3 extends over 14 amino acids. V lost 5 bases, J lost 2 bases, and 2 bases stayed unmatched. CDR3 protein: CASSPTGGNQPQHF. The DNA for the CDR3 is TGTGCCAGCAGCCCGACAGGGGGCAATCAGCCCCAGCATTTT.

In its sample, this clone was seen once. The genes are TRBV6-6 and TRBJ1-2, with D perhaps matching TRBD1 (5 bases). From germline, CDR1 is MNHNY and CDR2 SVGAGI (reference sequence). Trimming cost V 6 bases and J 5 bases, with 16 bases left between them. This CDR3 has 14 residues. DNA of the CDR3: TGTGCCAGCAGCGAAGGGACCGTTCGGTATGGCTACACCTTC. Amino acids: CASSEGTVRYGYTF.

This sequence joins TRBV7-2 and TRBJ1-2; D might be TRBD1 (5 bases). This CDR3 is built from 12 residues. The germline V gene encodes CDR1 SGHTA and CDR2 FQGNSA. Trimming shortened V by 0 bases and J by 7 bases, and 6 bases separated the two germline ends. This chain's CDR3 is CASSLARVGYTF. CDR3 DNA sequence: TGTGCCAGCAGCTTAGCCAGGGTTGGCTACACCTTC.

The V call is TRBV5-6, the J call TRBJ2-2, with 8 bases that match TRBD2. Losses at the gene ends were 5 bases for V and 7 bases for J; bases not matched to a gene: 13. The length of the CDR3 is 16 residues. From germline, CDR1 is SGHDT and CDR2 YYEEEE. In DNA form, the CDR3 reads TGTGCCAGCAGTGGAGCGGGACTAGGAGAACACGGGGAGCTGTTTTTT. Its protein product is CASSGAGLGEHGELFF.

The rearrangement links TRBV7-2 to TRBJ2-3; D unclear. Looked up from germline, CDR1 is SGHTA and CDR2 is FQGNSA. The CDR3 runs 16 residues. V lost 2 bases and J 2 bases, leaving 14 bases between the germline ends. In DNA, the CDR3 is TGTGCCAGCAGCTTACGAGCCACTCTCCTCACAGATACGCAGTATTTT. It encodes CASSLRATLLTDTQYF.

The chain carries TRBV28 and TRBJ2-3; D is ambiguous. V was clipped by 2 bases and J by 0 bases, with 6 bases between them. CDR3 size: 14 residues. The germline CDR1 and CDR2 sequences are MDHEN and SYDVKM. The CDR3 DNA sequence: TGTGCCAGCAGTTTAGCGGCTAGCACAGATACGCAGTATTTT. Translating it yields CASSLAASTDTQYF. The whole variable domain, filled in from reference TRBV28 and TRBJ2-3, reads DVKVTQSSRYLVKRTGEKVFLECVQDMDHENMFWYRQDPGLGLRLIYFSYDVKMKEKGDIPEGYSVSREKKERFSLILESASTNQTSMYLCASSLAASTDTQYFGPGTRLTVL.